Listed here are 14 T cell receptor beta chains from one sample, sequenced in a study of blood T cells in healthy people across ages. Together with a sample-barcoded 5' primer, a J-beta primer mix was included in a second PCR lasting about 6 to 12 cycles. TCRdb passed the 5' RACE reads through MiXCR, listing each CDR3 protein once. This sample has 1.5 million to 2 million distinct CDR3 sequences, with approximately 28% found just once. The sample taken for sequencing was blood. Receptors originate from a woman younger than 45 in good health.

This clonotype was found a few times. A much larger clone differs by one base, so this may be a read error. The chain joins TRBV29-1 to TRBJ2-1; TRBD2 agrees at 11 bases. This CDR3 region has 13 residues. CDR1 is SQVTM and CDR2 is ANQGSEA in the germline V gene. The CDR3 loop is CSVGTSGANGQFF. For the CDR3, the DNA is TGCAGCGTCGGGACTAGCGGAGCCAATGGGCAGTTCTTC.

The genes are TRBV6-4 and TRBJ2-7; 9 bases are a match to TRBD1. The last part of the DNA fits TRBJ2-5 better; the J call may be wrong. The CDR3 runs to 17 residues. The V gene's germline CDR1 is MRHNA and CDR2 SNTAGT. The CDR3 reads CASAGSRDRAHQETQYF. The CDR3 DNA sequence: TGTGCCAGCGCGGGGTCAAGGGACAGGGCCCACCAAGAGACCCAGTACTTC.

This clonotype was detected a few times. V and J are TRBV2 and TRBJ1-2; D possibly corresponds to TRBD1 (5 bases). V was shortened by 8 bases and J by 4 bases, with 14 bases between the two germline ends. From germline, CDR1 is SNHLY and CDR2 FYNNEI. CDR3 size: 13 residues. The CDR3 here is CASVDRRSYGYTF. CDR3 nucleotides: TGTGCCAGCGTTGACAGAAGATCCTATGGCTACACCTTC.

The chain joins TRBV5-1 to TRBJ1-2; D is possibly TRBD1 (6 bases). Germline V gene sequence: CDR1 SGHRS, CDR2 YFSETQ. Between the trimmed V and J ends, which lost 4 bases and 6 bases, there was a span of 13 bases. CDR3 length: 13 residues. CDR3 amino acids: CASSGKGVDGYTF. CDR3 DNA: TGCGCCAGCAGCGGAAAGGGGGTGGATGGCTACACCTTC.

The V call is TRBV10-3, the J call TRBJ1-1; D remains ambiguous. Germline V gene data show CDR1 as ENHRY and CDR2 as SYGVKD. The CDR3 has 15 amino acids. V shed 6 bases and J shed 2 bases, with 16 bases lying between them. The chain's CDR3 is CAISEDMRENTEAFF. The CDR3, as DNA: TGTGCCATCAGCGAGGATATGAGGGAAAACACTGAAGCTTTCTTT.

The V gene is TRBV4-2, the J gene TRBJ1-6; 9 positions agree with TRBD1. The V gene end was trimmed by 4 bases and the J gene end by 10 bases; junction bases not matched to a gene: 8. The germline gives CDR1 LGHNA, CDR2 YNFKEQ. This CDR3 contains 15 residues. The CDR3 bases are TGTGCCAGCAGCCGAGGGACAGGGATGGGATCACCCCTCCACTTT. This gives the protein CASSRGTGMGSPLHF.

This clonotype has ten or more counts. This sequence joins TRBV20-1 and TRBJ2-5; no firm D call. CDR1 and CDR2 (germline): DFQATT, SNEGSKA (reference sequence). The CDR3 extends over 10 amino acids. Between the trimmed V and J ends, which lost 6 bases and 1 base, there was a span of 3 bases. In DNA form, the CDR3 reads TGCAGTGCGATCCAAGAGACCCAGTACTTC. This encodes CSAIQETQYF.

This clonotype has only a few counts. V usage is TRBV20-1 and J usage is TRBJ2-3; 7 bases are a match to TRBD2. This CDR3 is 17 amino acids long. The J segment lost 10 bases and the V segment lost 8 bases, leaving 27 bases of the junction unmatched. The germline V gene has CDR1 DFQATT and CDR2 SNEGSKA (reference sequence). The CDR3 loop reads CSFQPPLAGGGPYAQYF. CDR3 DNA: TGCAGTTTTCAACCCCCTCTCGCGGGCGGGGGTCCTTACGCGCAGTATTTT.

J is TRBJ1-1 and V is TRBV21-1; TRBD1 is the table's D call, not checked against the DNA. TRBV21-1 has pseudogene status. The CDR3 loop spans 16 amino acids. CDR3 bases: TGTGCCAGCAGCAAAGGATCGGACAGGGAGAACACTGAAGCTTTCTTT. Its translation is CASSKGSDRENTEAFF.

This clonotype was detected a few times. This sequence joins TRBV9 and TRBJ2-5, with 7 bases matching TRBD2. CDR3 length equals 14 residues. With 6 bases clipped from V and 3 bases from J, the junction kept 8 bases outside the gene matches. Germline CDR1 and CDR2: SGDLS and YYNGEE. Here the CDR3 DNA reads TGTGCCAGCACCCAAGGGCTAGCGGAAGAGACCCAGTACTTC. As protein: CASTQGLAEETQYF.

This clonotype showed up many times. The chain links TRBV4-3 to TRBJ1-4; 9 nucleotides align to TRBD1. V gave up 5 bases and J gave up 4 bases; unmatched junction bases: 5. CDR3 length equals 15 residues. CDR1 and CDR2 from the germline V gene are LGHNA and YSLEER. The CDR3 loop is CASSFRDRVNEKLFF. The CDR3 DNA follows: TGCGCCAGCAGCTTCCGGGACAGGGTTAATGAAAAACTGTTTTTT.

For the CDR3, the DNA is TGTGCCACCGGGTCGACAGGGGGGTCGGGGAGCAATCAGCCCCAGCATTTT. Protein: CATGSTGGSGSNQPQHF. The rearrangement links TRBV24-1 to TRBJ1-5; 9 bases are shared with TRBD1. This CDR3 is 17 amino acids long. Germline CDR1 reads KGHDR; CDR2 reads SFDVKD. J lost 1 base, V lost 9 bases, and 12 bases had no gene match.

Of note for this clonotype: A much larger clone is a single base away; this may be a read error. This chain links TRBV10-2 with TRBJ1-5; 7 nucleotides line up with TRBD1. The CDR3 is 14 amino acids. Germline V gene data show CDR1 as WSHSY and CDR2 as SAAADI. The CDR3 loop is CASREGGRNRPQHF. Written as DNA, the CDR3 is TGCGCCAGCAGGGAAGGGGGCCGCAATCGGCCCCAGCATTTT.

The V gene is TRBV29-1, the J gene TRBJ2-2; 8 bases line up with TRBD1. The CDR3 has 13 amino acids. V lost 6 bases to trimming and J lost 6 bases; unmatched junction nucleotides: 6. Germline V gene lookup returns CDR1 SQVTM and CDR2 ANQGSEA. The chain's CDR3 is CSVVGQVPGELFF. The CDR3 coding sequence is TGCAGCGTGGTGGGACAGGTCCCCGGGGAGCTGTTTTTT.